What follows are 29 T cell receptor beta chains derived from one specimen sequenced in a study of shared clonotypes between healthy human individuals. The data were produced by immunoSEQ multiplex PCR, yet TCRdb's version contains in-frame clones alone and is incomplete. In the table there are approximately 500,000 clones, approximately 95% of which are singletons. The material sequenced was naive CD4+ T cells sorted from blood. Subset denoted: CD45RA+ positively selected. All receptors come from a woman under 40 in good health.

This chain connects TRBV19 to TRBJ2-7; a weak D match, TRBD1 (6 bases). The CDR3 sequence is 13 residues long. Trimming took off 4 bases at V and 3 bases at J, with 10 bases between the two ends. The V gene's germline CDR1 is LNHDA and CDR2 SQIVND (reference sequence). CDR3 bases: TGTGCCAGTAGTAGACAGGTACACTACGAGCAGTACTTC. Protein sequence: CASSRQVHYEQYF. Using reference TRBV19 and TRBJ2-7 for the parts outside the CDR3, the full variable domain is DGGITQSPKYLFRKEGQNVTLSCEQNLNHDAMYWYRQDPGQGLRLIYYSQIVNDFQKGDIAEGYSVSREKKESFPLTVTSAQKNPTAFYLCASSRQVHYEQYFGPGTRLTVT.

The rearrangement uses TRBV2 and TRBJ2-7; D might be TRBD2 (5 bases). The CDR3 covers 12 residues. Germline V gene data show CDR1 as SNHLY and CDR2 as FYNNEI. Trimming removed 3 bases from V and 6 bases from J, with 9 bases in between. CDR3 bases: TGTGCCAGCAGTGATACGGGAAGCGAGCAGTACTTC. Protein product: CASSDTGSEQYF.

This clone was picked up one time. The rearrangement joins TRBV5-1 to TRBJ1-2, with 10 bases fitting TRBD1. This CDR3 is 17 amino acids long. The trim removed 0 bases at V and 4 bases at J, leaving 9 bases unmatched. The germline V gene has CDR1 SGHRS and CDR2 YFSETQ. The DNA of the CDR3 is TGCGCCAGCAGCTTGGACCGGGACAGGGGAGCCTTCTATGGCTACACCTTC. Translated: CASSLDRDRGAFYGYTF.

The rearrangement links TRBV4-1 to TRBJ2-2, with D perhaps TRBD2 (6 bases). Per germline, CDR1 MGHRA and CDR2 YSYEKL. Between the trimmed V and J ends, which lost 2 bases and 6 bases, there was a span of 10 bases. The length of the CDR3 is 14 residues. Here the CDR3 DNA reads TGCGCCAGCAGCCAACAAAGACTAGCCGGGGAGCTGTTTTTT. It specifies CASSQQRLAGELFF.

V and J are TRBV10-2 and TRBJ2-7, with 7 positions matching TRBD2. Looked up from germline, CDR1 is WSHSY and CDR2 is SAAADI. The ends lost 2 bases at V and 1 base at J; junction bases unmatched: 5. This CDR3 is built from 15 residues. The CDR3, as DNA: TGCGCCAGCAGTGAGCTACTAGCGTCATCCTACGAGCAGTACTTC. Encoded protein: CASSELLASSYEQYF.

The DNA of the CDR3 is TGTGCCAGCTCTCCCGCGGGTACTGGGGCCAACGTCCTGACTTTC. Its translation is CASSPAGTGANVLTF. The chain links TRBV9 to TRBJ2-6; D may be TRBD2 (5 bases). The germline V and J ends were trimmed by 7 bases and 2 bases, with 13 bases remaining between them. The CDR3 has 15 residues. From germline, CDR1 is SGDLS and CDR2 YYNGEE.

The chain recombines TRBV7-8 with TRBJ2-7, with TRBD1 as a possible D gene (7 bases). Trimming took off 1 base at V and 2 bases at J, with 18 bases between the two ends. The CDR3 is 17 residues long. Germline lookup yields CDR1 SGHVS and CDR2 FQNEAQ. The CDR3 DNA sequence: TGTGCCAGCAGCTTAGTGGGCGGGACAGTCCCAGCCTACGAGCAGTACTTC. Residues: CASSLVGGTVPAYEQYF.

The gene calls are TRBV5-1 and TRBJ2-5; 8 bases are shared with TRBD1. This CDR3 region has 14 residues. Losses at the gene ends were 0 bases for V and 4 bases for J; bases not matched to a gene: 2. Germline V CDR1 and CDR2: SGHRS, YFSETQ. The CDR3 loop reads CASSLATGAETQYF. The DNA of the CDR3 is TGCGCCAGCAGCTTGGCGACAGGGGCAGAGACCCAGTACTTC.

The V call is TRBV5-8, the J call TRBJ2-5, with TRBD2 as a possible D gene (6 bases). CDR1 and CDR2 (germline): SGHTS, YDEGEE. The CDR3 covers 14 residues. Trimming removed 1 base at V and 3 bases at J, with 10 bases between. CDR3 nucleotide sequence: TGTGCCAGCAGCTTGTGGGGAGGCAAAGAGACCCAGTACTTC. It yields the protein CASSLWGGKETQYF.

The V call is TRBV30, the J call TRBJ2-5; tentative D call: TRBD2 (6 bases). The DNA end is more similar to TRBJ2-7, so the J call may be wrong. Germline values: CDR1 GTSNPN, CDR2 SVGIG (reference sequence). CDR3 size: 15 residues. CDR3 in DNA: TGTGCCTGGAGTGTACGCGGGGTAAGGTGGTACGAGCAGTACTTC. It encodes CAWSVRGVRWYEQYF.

J is TRBJ2-6 and V is TRBV5-1; D uncertain. The CDR3 has 15 amino acids. V was shortened by 0 bases and J by 1 base, with 5 bases between the two germline ends. In germline, CDR1 is SGHRS, CDR2 YFSETQ. CDR3 sequence: CASSLGLSGANVLTF. The CDR3 nucleotides read TGCGCCAGCAGCTTGGGACTTTCTGGGGCCAACGTCCTGACTTTC.

This rearrangement joins TRBV23-1 to TRBJ1-1; a possible D gene is TRBD1 (6 bases). TRBV23-1 is sorted into the ORF group, with uncertain function. CDR3 size: 13 residues. With 7 bases removed from V and 1 base from J, the gap between germline ends came to 10 bases. The DNA of the CDR3 is TGCGCCAGCAAACCGGGACAGAACACTGAAGCTTTCTTT. Protein sequence: CASKPGQNTEAFF.

The CDR3 protein is CASSPKTIKAGNTIYF. In DNA, the CDR3 is TGTGCCAGCAGCCCAAAGACGATCAAAGCTGGAAACACCATATATTTT. This chain links TRBV7-4 with TRBJ1-3; D is undetermined. With 5 bases removed from V and 2 bases from J, the gap between germline ends came to 16 bases. CDR1 is SGHVT, CDR2 SQSDAQ, per germline. The CDR3 is made up of 16 amino acids. The full variable domain, its missing parts supplied by reference TRBV7-4 and TRBJ1-3, is GAGVSQSPRYKVAKRGRDVALRCDSISGHVTLYWYRQTLGQGSEVLTYSQSDAQRDKSGRPSGRFSAERPERSVSTLKIQRTEQGDSAVYLCASSPKTIKAGNTIYFGEGSWLTVV.

V usage is TRBV28 and J usage is TRBJ1-5; a possible D gene is TRBD1 (6 bases). V was pared by 6 bases and J by 7 bases, with 13 bases between. Germline CDR1 MDHEN, CDR2 SYDVKM. CDR3 length equals 13 residues. The CDR3 coding sequence is TGTGCCAGCAGGGGGGGCCAGGCCCAGCCCCAGCATTTT. It codes for CASRGGQAQPQHF.

This chain connects TRBV27 to TRBJ2-3; 7 bases line up with TRBD2. Germline CDR1 reads MNHEY; CDR2 reads SMNVEV (reference sequence). Unmatched junction bases numbered 7, after V lost 5 bases and J lost 5 bases. The CDR3 sequence is 14 residues long. The CDR3 region has the DNA TGTGCCAGCAGTCGGAGGGAGGGAGTAGATACGCAGTATTTT. Protein product: CASSRREGVDTQYF.

The chain uses TRBV27 and TRBJ2-2, with TRBD1 matching 8 bases. The V and J ends lost 5 bases and 5 bases, in that order; junction bases with no gene match: 10. This CDR3 comprises 16 residues. Germline CDR1 reads MNHEY; CDR2 reads SMNVEV (reference sequence). The CDR3 region has the DNA TGTGCCAGCAGTATTACCAGGGGGCTGAGGACCGGGGAGCTGTTTTTT. Its translation: CASSITRGLRTGELFF.

The chain uses TRBV28 and TRBJ2-2; D is ambiguous. This CDR3 spans 14 amino acids. The V end was cut by 2 bases, the J end by 5 bases, with 9 bases between. CDR1 is MDHEN and CDR2 is SYDVKM in the germline V gene. CDR3 loop: CASSLDRITGELFF. CDR3 DNA: TGTGCCAGCAGTTTAGACCGGATAACCGGGGAGCTGTTTTTT. Supplemented by reference TRBV28 and TRBJ2-2, the full variable domain reads DVKVTQSSRYLVKRTGEKVFLECVQDMDHENMFWYRQDPGLGLRLIYFSYDVKMKEKGDIPEGYSVSREKKERFSLILESASTNQTSMYLCASSLDRITGELFFGEGSRLTVL.

The gene calls are TRBV28 and TRBJ1-5, with 8 bases fitting TRBD1. J was trimmed by 4 bases and V by 6 bases; bases with no gene match: 5. Looked up from germline, CDR1 is MDHEN and CDR2 is SYDVKM. This CDR3 has 14 residues. In DNA, the CDR3 is TGTGCCAGCAGGCCGACAGGGGAAAATCAGCCCCAGCATTTT. This sequence encodes CASRPTGENQPQHF.

The chain carries TRBV4-1 and TRBJ2-7, with TRBD2 identical over 13 bases. This CDR3 spans 15 amino acids. Germline V gene lookup returns CDR1 MGHRA and CDR2 YSYEKL. J lost 6 bases, V lost 4 bases, and 6 bases had no gene match. For the CDR3, the DNA is TGCGCCAGCAGCCGAGGACTAGCGGGAGCGGGCGAGCAGTACTTC. Its translation is CASSRGLAGAGEQYF.

The chain is built from TRBV4-1 and TRBJ2-5; 7 positions match TRBD2. The CDR3 has 16 amino acids. CDR1 is MGHRA and CDR2 is YSYEKL in the germline V gene. V gave up 0 bases and J gave up 7 bases; unmatched junction bases: 11. DNA for the CDR3: TGCGCCAGCAGCCAAGAAGGAGCGGGGAAAAAAGGGACCCAGTACTTC. This codes for CASSQEGAGKKGTQYF.

The rearrangement uses TRBV5-4 and TRBJ2-6; D not certain. V was clipped by 4 bases and J by 2 bases, with 7 bases between them. Germline CDR1 reads SGHNT; CDR2 reads YYREEE (reference sequence). The CDR3 totals 14 residues. CDR3 in amino acids: CASSTSAGANVLTF. The CDR3 DNA is TGTGCCAGCAGCACCTCGGCTGGGGCCAACGTCCTGACTTTC.

This chain connects TRBV19 to TRBJ2-2; possibly TRBD1 for D (5 bases). Trimming took off 5 bases at V and 5 bases at J, with 15 bases between the two ends. Germline loops: CDR1 LNHDA, CDR2 SQIVND (reference sequence). This CDR3 comprises 15 residues. The chain's CDR3 is CASSEVRVSTGELFF. CDR3 bases: TGTGCCAGTAGTGAAGTCAGGGTATCGACCGGGGAGCTGTTTTTT.

The rearrangement joins TRBV6-5 to TRBJ1-6; 7 nucleotides align to TRBD1. The CDR3 sequence is 13 residues long. Trimming removed 6 bases from V and 10 bases from J; junction bases left unmatched: 6. From germline, CDR1 is MNHEY and CDR2 SVGAGI. The CDR3 sequence is CASRDRAFSPLHF. DNA of the CDR3: TGTGCCAGCAGAGACAGGGCTTTCTCACCCCTCCACTTT.

The gene calls are TRBV5-4 and TRBJ2-7, with D unclear. From germline, CDR1 is SGHNT and CDR2 YYREEE (reference sequence). V was pared by 0 bases and J by 7 bases, with 11 bases between. CDR3 length: 13 residues. CDR3 coding DNA: TGTGCCAGCAGCTTGGACTGGTTCGGGGAGCAGTACTTC. It codes for CASSLDWFGEQYF.

The chain recombines TRBV7-8 with TRBJ2-7, with TRBD1 matching 7 bases. This CDR3 has 14 residues. Germline V gene sequence: CDR1 SGHVS, CDR2 FQNEAQ. Unmatched junction bases numbered 3, after V lost 1 base and J lost 3 bases. The CDR3 nucleotides are TGTGCCAGCAGCTTAGAGTCAGGGGGCTACGAGCAGTACTTC. It is translated as CASSLESGGYEQYF.

The chain uses TRBV27 and TRBJ1-4; D is ambiguous. The CDR3 length is 13 residues. Per germline, CDR1 MNHEY and CDR2 SMNVEV (reference sequence). V was pared by 7 bases and J by 8 bases, with 14 bases between. The CDR3 region has the DNA TGTGCCAGCAAGGACTGGGCGAGGGAAAAACTGTTTTTT. Protein product: CASKDWAREKLFF.

The chain combines TRBV27 with TRBJ2-3; D not resolved. Germline V CDR1 and CDR2: MNHEY, SMNVEV (reference sequence). V was shortened by 2 bases and J by 2 bases, with 2 bases between the two germline ends. The CDR3 consists of 12 residues. This CDR3 reads CASSLPTDTQYF. The CDR3 coding sequence is TGTGCCAGCAGTTTACCCACAGATACGCAGTATTTT.

The chain uses TRBV19 and TRBJ2-7, with D possibly TRBD1 on 6 matching bases. With 0 bases removed from V and 2 bases from J, the gap between germline ends came to 14 bases. The germline gives CDR1 LNHDA, CDR2 SQIVND (reference sequence). This CDR3 is 16 amino acids long. For the CDR3, the DNA is TGTGCCAGTAGTATAGATCTAGGCAGGGGCACCTACGAGCAGTACTTC. Residues: CASSIDLGRGTYEQYF.

This chain connects TRBV2 to TRBJ1-1; possible D gene TRBD1, 6 bases. Trimming removed 7 bases at V and 0 bases at J, with 12 bases between. The CDR3 extends over 14 amino acids. CDR1 and CDR2 (germline): SNHLY, FYNNEI. For the CDR3, the DNA is TGTGCCAGCACCCGGACAGCCGTGAACACTGAAGCTTTCTTT. Encoded protein: CASTRTAVNTEAFF.